This T cell receptor beta chain is from a study of T cells in Graves' hyperthyroidism and ophthalmopathy. This clonotype was counted only a few times. The antigen remains undetermined. The study, taken as a whole, reports: In blood, most of the thyroid clonotypes expanded above 0.001 were also present.

Template material for amplifying TCR beta CDR3 regions consisted of RNA transcripts. The HTBI primer set drove a first-round RT-PCR of the TCR CDR3. TCRdb fed the multiplex PCR reads into MiXCR, producing one record per CDR3 protein. The sample records under 300,000 distinct CDR3 sequences, approximately 13% being singletons. The sample was blood. The source is a woman aged 35 to 49 with Graves' hyperthyroidism.

This chain's CDR3 is CASESLVSGNTIYF. CDR3 DNA: TGTGCCAGTGAAAGCTTGGTCTCTGGAAACACCATATATTTT. This chain joins TRBV19 and TRBJ1-3; D gene ambiguous. The CDR3 is made up of 14 amino acids. CDR1 LNHDA and CDR2 SQIVND come from the germline V gene (reference sequence). V was clipped by 8 bases and J by 0 bases, with 11 bases between them.